These 13 T cell receptor beta chains were sequenced from one sample in a study of blood T cell repertoires in COVID-19. Data came from immunoSEQ multiplex PCR; TCRdb stores just in-frame clones and leaves some out. The data show a few hundred thousand clones, 80% to 90% seen once. The sample taken for sequencing was PBMCs or T cells enriched from blood (not recorded which). All receptors derive from a woman between 18 and 29 years old in a cohort exposed to, infected with or recovered from COVID-19 (not recorded which).

The chain joins TRBV5-4 to TRBJ1-4; 12 bases are shared with TRBD1. CDR1 and CDR2 from the germline V gene are SGHNT and YYREEE (reference sequence). V dropped 2 bases and J dropped 6; count of bases not matched to a gene: 8. The CDR3 has 17 residues. CDR3 DNA sequence: TGTGCCAGCAGCTTATCCGGGACAGGGGGCAGGGATGAAAAACTGTTTTTT. Translating gives CASSLSGTGGRDEKLFF.

The genes are TRBV19 and TRBJ1-2, with 8 bases identical to TRBD1. V shed 10 bases and J 4 bases; nucleotides not matched to a gene: 5. The CDR3 loop spans 12 amino acids. From germline, CDR1 is LNHDA and CDR2 SQIVND (reference sequence). The CDR3 region is CATRDRGYGYTF. For the CDR3, the DNA is TGTGCCACCAGAGACAGGGGCTATGGCTACACCTTC.

The chain employs TRBV27 and TRBJ2-2, with D tentatively TRBD1 (5 bases). Germline values: CDR1 MNHEY, CDR2 SMNVEV (reference sequence). The ends were cut back, 5 bases at V and 2 bases at J, with 15 bases in the middle. The CDR3 totals 16 residues. CDR3 sequence (DNA): TGTGCCAGCAGTAGCATGTGGACAACAAACACCGGGGAGCTGTTTTTT. As protein: CASSSMWTTNTGELFF.

The rearrangement links TRBV5-1 to TRBJ1-1; D is unclear. V was trimmed by 0 bases and J by 1 base, leaving 7 bases between them. From germline, CDR1 is SGHRS and CDR2 YFSETQ. This CDR3 region has 14 residues. DNA for the CDR3: TGCGCCAGCAGCTTGGTATCAGGGAACACTGAAGCTTTCTTT. This sequence encodes CASSLVSGNTEAFF.

This clone appeared a few times. CDR3 sequence (DNA): TGTGCCGGAAACAGTGAGTTTACTAGCACAGATACGCAGTATTTT. Its protein product is CAGNSEFTSTDTQYF. The genes are TRBV2 and TRBJ2-3, with D hard to call. V shed 11 bases and J shed 0 bases, with 18 bases lying between them. Germline lookup yields CDR1 SNHLY and CDR2 FYNNEI. The CDR3 runs 15 residues. The full variable domain, its missing parts supplied by reference TRBV2 and TRBJ2-3, is EPEVTQTPSHQVTQMGQEVILRCVPISNHLYFYWYRQILGQKVEFLVSFYNNEISEKSEIFDDQFSVERPDGSNFTLKIRSTKLEDSAMYFCAGNSEFTSTDTQYFGPGTRLTVL.

This clone is a singleton in its sample. The CDR3 loop is CASSPGQGATRAQKLFF. CDR3 coding DNA: TGTGCCAGCAGCCCGGGACAGGGGGCGACTCGTGCTCAAAAACTGTTTTTT. The V gene is TRBV13, the J gene TRBJ1-4, with TRBD1 matching over 12 bases. Germline V gene lookup returns CDR1 PRHDT and CDR2 FYEKMQ (reference sequence). This CDR3 is 17 amino acids long. Trimming took 5 bases from V and 9 from J; bases not matched to a gene: 13.

The chain uses TRBV27 and TRBJ1-2; 9 bases are a match to TRBD1. The CDR3 contains 13 residues. Germline V CDR1 and CDR2: MNHEY, SMNVEV (reference sequence). V lost 7 bases to trimming and J lost 4 bases; unmatched junction nucleotides: 4. CDR3 coding DNA: TGTGCCAGCACCAGGGGACAGGGCTATGGCTACACCTTC. It is translated as CASTRGQGYGYTF.

The chain uses TRBV6-5 and TRBJ2-7; 12 bases are shared with TRBD1. The CDR3 extends over 14 amino acids. In germline, CDR1 is MNHEY, CDR2 SVGAGI. Unmatched junction bases numbered 5, after V lost 6 bases and J lost 5 bases. The DNA for the CDR3 is TGTGCCAGCAGGTCCGGGACAGGGGGCAACGAGCAGTACTTC. Translating it yields CASRSGTGGNEQYF.

The chain has TRBV9 and TRBJ2-1, with D possibly being TRBD1 (7 bases). This CDR3 region has 16 residues. CDR1 is SGDLS, CDR2 YYNGEE, per germline. V lost 0 bases, J lost 5 bases, and 15 bases lay in between. The CDR3 reads CASSVGRGDPDNEQFF. For the CDR3, the DNA is TGTGCCAGCAGCGTAGGCAGGGGGGACCCGGACAATGAGCAGTTCTTC.

The chain employs TRBV6-5 and TRBJ1-1; D is unclear. Between the trimmed V and J ends, which lost 4 bases and 2 bases, there was a span of 14 bases. The CDR3 consists of 15 residues. The germline V gene has CDR1 MNHEY and CDR2 SVGAGI. The CDR3 DNA reads TGTGCCAGCAGTTTCGGGTCATACCCCAACACTGAAGCTTTCTTT. This sequence encodes CASSFGSYPNTEAFF.

The chain has TRBV6-5 and TRBJ2-7; the match to TRBD2 covers 7 bases. The CDR3 runs to 13 residues. The germline CDR1 and CDR2 sequences are MNHEY and SVGAGI. V shed 8 bases, J shed 4 bases, and the junction held 8 bases outside the gene matches. CDR3 region: CASRPPGGYEQYF. The CDR3, as DNA: TGTGCCAGCCGTCCCCCCGGGGGGTACGAGCAGTACTTC.

The rearrangement links TRBV2 to TRBJ2-2, with 10 bases matching TRBD2. The CDR3 length is 15 residues. J lost 4 bases, V lost 6 bases, and 5 bases had no gene match. Germline assignment: CDR1 SNHLY and CDR2 FYNNEI. CDR3 residues: CASSRTSGRTGELFF. CDR3 DNA sequence: TGTGCCAGCAGCCGGACTAGCGGCCGCACCGGGGAGCTGTTTTTT.

The genes are TRBV5-1 and TRBJ1-1; D remains unclear. The CDR3 sequence is 14 residues long. V was pared by 2 bases and J by 0 bases, with 8 bases between. CDR1 and CDR2 from the germline V gene are SGHRS and YFSETQ. The DNA for the CDR3 is TGCGCCAGCAGCTTTCAGGCTCTGAACACTGAAGCTTTCTTT. Translating gives CASSFQALNTEAFF.